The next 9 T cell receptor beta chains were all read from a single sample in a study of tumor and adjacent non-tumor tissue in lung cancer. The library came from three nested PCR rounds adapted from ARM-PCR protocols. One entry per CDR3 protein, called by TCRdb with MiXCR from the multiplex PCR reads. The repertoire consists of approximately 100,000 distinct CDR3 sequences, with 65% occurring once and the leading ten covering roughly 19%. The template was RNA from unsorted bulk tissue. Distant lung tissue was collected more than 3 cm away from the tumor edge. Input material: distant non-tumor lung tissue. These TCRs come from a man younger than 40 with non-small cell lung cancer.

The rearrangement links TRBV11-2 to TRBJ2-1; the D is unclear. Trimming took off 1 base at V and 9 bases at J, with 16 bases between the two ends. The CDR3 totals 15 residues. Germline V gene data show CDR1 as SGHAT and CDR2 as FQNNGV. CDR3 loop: CASSLVRVDDIEQFF. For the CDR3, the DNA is TGTGCCAGCAGCTTAGTAAGGGTTGATGACATTGAGCAGTTCTTC. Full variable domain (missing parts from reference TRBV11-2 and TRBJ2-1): EAGVAQSPRYKIIEKRQSVAFWCNPISGHATLYWYQQILGQGPKLLIQFQNNGVVDDSQLPKDRFSAERLKGVDSTLKIQPAKLEDSAVYLCASSLVRVDDIEQFFGPGTRLTVL.

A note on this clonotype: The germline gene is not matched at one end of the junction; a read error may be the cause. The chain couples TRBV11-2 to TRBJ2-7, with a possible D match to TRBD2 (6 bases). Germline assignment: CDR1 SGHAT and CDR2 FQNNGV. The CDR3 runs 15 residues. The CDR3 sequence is CASGLSWRDSYEQYF. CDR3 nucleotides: TGTGCCAGCGGCTTGTCGTGGCGGGACTCCTACGAGCAGTACTTC.

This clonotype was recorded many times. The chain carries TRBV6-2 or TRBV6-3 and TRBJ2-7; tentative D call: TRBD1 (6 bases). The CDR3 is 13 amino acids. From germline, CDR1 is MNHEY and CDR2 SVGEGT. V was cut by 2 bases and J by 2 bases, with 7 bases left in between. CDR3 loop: CASSYRDTYEQYF. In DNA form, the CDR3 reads TGTGCCAGCAGTTACAGGGACACCTACGAGCAGTACTTC.

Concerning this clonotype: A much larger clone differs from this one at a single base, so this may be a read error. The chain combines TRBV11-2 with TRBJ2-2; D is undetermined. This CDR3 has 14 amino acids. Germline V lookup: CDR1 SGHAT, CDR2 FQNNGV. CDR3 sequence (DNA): TGTGCCAGCGGCTTAGATGGGTCGGCCGGGGAGCTGTTTTTT. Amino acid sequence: CASGLDGSAGELFF.

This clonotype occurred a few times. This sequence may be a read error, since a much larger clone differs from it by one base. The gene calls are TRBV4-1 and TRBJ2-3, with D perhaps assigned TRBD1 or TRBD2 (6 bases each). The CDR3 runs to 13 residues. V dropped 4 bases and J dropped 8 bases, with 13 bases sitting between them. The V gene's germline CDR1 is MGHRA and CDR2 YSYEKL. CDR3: CASSLRGQGTQYF. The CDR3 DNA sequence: TGCGCCAGCAGCCTACGGGGGCAAGGTACGCAGTATTTT.

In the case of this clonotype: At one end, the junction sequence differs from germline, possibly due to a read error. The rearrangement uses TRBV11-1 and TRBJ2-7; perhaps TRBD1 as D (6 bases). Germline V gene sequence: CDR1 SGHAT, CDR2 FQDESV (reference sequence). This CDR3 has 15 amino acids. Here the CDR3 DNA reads TGTGCCAGCAGCTTACTCGGGACACGTCCCTACGAGCTGTACTTC. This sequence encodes CASSLLGTRPYELYF.

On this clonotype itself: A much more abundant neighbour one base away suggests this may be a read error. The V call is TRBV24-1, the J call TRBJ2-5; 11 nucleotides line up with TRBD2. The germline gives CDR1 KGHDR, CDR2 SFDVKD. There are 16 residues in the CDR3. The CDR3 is CAASDPGLAGKETQYF. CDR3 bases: TGTGCCGCCAGTGACCCTGGACTAGCGGGTAAAGAGACCCAGTACTTC.

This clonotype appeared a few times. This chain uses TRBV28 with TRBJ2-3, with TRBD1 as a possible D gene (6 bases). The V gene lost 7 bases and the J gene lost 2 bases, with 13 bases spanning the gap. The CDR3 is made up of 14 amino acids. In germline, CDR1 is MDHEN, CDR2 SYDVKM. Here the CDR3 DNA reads TGTGCCAGCACCGAAGGGGGAGCCACAGATACGCAGTATTTT. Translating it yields CASTEGGATDTQYF.

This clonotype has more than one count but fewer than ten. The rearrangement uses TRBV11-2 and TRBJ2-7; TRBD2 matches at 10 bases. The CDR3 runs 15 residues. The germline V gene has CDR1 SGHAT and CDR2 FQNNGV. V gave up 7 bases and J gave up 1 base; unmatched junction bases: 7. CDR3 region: CASNRIAGGSYEQYF. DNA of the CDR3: TGTGCCAGCAACCGAATAGCGGGGGGATCCTACGAGCAGTACTTC. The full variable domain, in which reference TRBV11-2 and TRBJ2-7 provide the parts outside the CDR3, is EAGVAQSPRYKIIEKRQSVAFWCNPISGHATLYWYQQILGQGPKLLIQFQNNGVVDDSQLPKDRFSAERLKGVDSTLKIQPAKLEDSAVYLCASNRIAGGSYEQYFGPGTRLTVT.